This T cell receptor (beta chain) was identified during a study of OX40 agonist ivuxolimab in advanced cancers. With respect to the entire study: The costimulatory receptor OX40 (CD134) was targeted by ivuxolimab, a fully human IgG2 agonistic monoclonal antibody. Peripheral TCRbeta sequencing was intended to test whether TCR sequence diversity was altered and clonal T-cell expansion was caused by ivuxolimab. Partial responses occurred in three dose-escalation patients: two with cutaneous melanoma and one with hepatocellular carcinoma. The paper covers the monotherapy dose-escalation part of the phase I ivuxolimab trial, which included N ≈ 50 patients. Intravenous ivuxolimab was administered to patients every 2 weeks at six dose levels: 0.01, 0.1, 0.3, 1.5, 3 and 10 mg/kg. Patients were allowed to have had prior anti-PD-1, anti-PD-L1 or anti-CTLA-4 therapy, and approximately 40% of the dose-escalation patients had previously received checkpoint inhibitors. In the dose-escalation cohort, 82.7% of patients were male, and the mean age was about 55 years, with a range of 23 to 79. Among the approximately 54 dose-escalation patients, some 20 had hepatocellular carcinoma, 15 or so melanoma, 9 renal cell carcinoma and 9 head and neck cancer. What the research found in general, with its limitations: At doses of 0.1 to 3.0 mg/kg, clonal expansion of both CD4+ and CD8+ T cells in blood was seen between baseline and week 6. Antigen specificity was not determined for the clonally expanded peripheral T cells. After ivuxolimab, more expanded clones were found on average in CD8+ T cells than in CD4+ T cells. Low levels of normalized T-cell clonal expansion were also seen in some patients who did not respond. In the 0.1-3.0 mg/kg groups, partial responders had among the lowest normalized peripheral clonal expansion, particularly in CD8+ T cells.

Patients with autoimmune disease history or receiving systemic immunosuppression were excluded from the trial. Peripheral blood for TCR sequencing was drawn from every dose cohort at baseline, at cycle 4 day 1 and at cycle 7 day 1. Samples were obtained from an open-label, multicenter, first-in-human phase I dose-escalation trial of ivuxolimab. The trial enrolled adults with locally advanced or metastatic head and neck squamous cell, hepatocellular, melanoma or renal cell carcinoma. Before TCR sequencing, CD4+ T cells and CD8+ T cells from peripheral blood were sorted into separate populations. Comment on this clone: The antigen it binds to is not known. Base qualities are not recorded, but no much larger clone differs from it by a single base.

The CDR3 covers 17 residues, taking in both the cysteine and the phenylalanine. Only the CDR3 part of the read is kept: 51 bases, read in frame from the first base. For CDR1 and CDR2, the germline V gene lists LGHNA and YNFKEQ. V loses 4 bases of germline sequence and J loses 4 bases, and the interval between the two ends is 21 bases. For sequencing of the TCRbeta CDR3 region, genomic DNA was extracted from the sorted cells. The immunoSEQ Assay was used to sequence the TCRbeta CDR3 regions. Drawn from immuneACCESS, this table holds only the in-frame rearrangements with V and J called that TCRdb kept. Clones are partly lost; checked studies trace under half to an unresolved V gene and leave the rest unexplained. The sample table shows 41,000 or so clones, and 85% are seen once. Of the sample, under 3.5% is held by the ten largest clones.

This receptor was taken from an adult with an advanced solid tumor such as melanoma, head and neck, liver or kidney cancer. The chain was built from TRBV4-2 and TRBJ2-3; the D gene is possibly TRBD2, with 6 bases matching. Sample: CD4+ or CD8+ T cells sorted from blood, taken in a trial of the OX40 agonist ivuxolimab. The CDR3 reads as follows: CASSRIKGGPGADTQYF. The DNA reads TGTGCCAGCAGCCGAATAAAAGGAGGGCCCGGGGCAGATACGCAGTATTTT.